This TCR beta chain was captured in a study of OX40 agonist ivuxolimab in advanced cancers. About the study: Every 2 weeks, ivuxolimab was infused into the patients intravenously at between 0.01 and 10 mg/kg. Prior anti-PD-1, anti-PD-L1 or anti-CTLA-4 therapy was allowed; more than 30% had some. General study findings and limits: The investigators did not determine what antigen specificity the expanded peripheral T cells had.

About this clone itself: The antigen is not known.

Sequencing used immunoSEQ multiplex PCR; TCRdb keeps in-frame clones, though not all of them. Of some 64,000 clones in the sample, nearly 90% were seen once. With 6 bases removed from V and 2 bases from J, the gap between germline ends came to 13 bases. The CDR3 spans 14 residues. Per the germline V gene, CDR1 is SNHLY and CDR2 is FYNNEI. Source: CD4+ or CD8+ T cells sorted from blood, taken in a trial of the OX40 agonist ivuxolimab. The V gene is TRBV2, the J gene TRBJ2-5; the D is unclear. The clonotype comes from an adult with an advanced solid tumor such as melanoma, head and neck, liver or kidney cancer. For the CDR3, the DNA is TGTGCCAGCAGCCGAACCGACTTGCAAGAGACCCAGTACTTC. It specifies CASSRTDLQETQYF.